A selection of T cell receptor beta chains follows, all from one sample in a study of technical replicates of blood from a handful of donors. Repertoires were generated with immunoSEQ multiplex PCR, while TCRdb's copy carries only in-frame clones and drops some. Of 65,000 to 90,000 clones in the sample, 90% to 95% were seen once. Material for sequencing was PBMCs. These receptors were taken from a human donor in good health. Some clones in this sample may be carry-over from other donors' samples. CDR3s include the opening cysteine and the closing phenylalanine or tryptophan.

TRBV11-2 | CASSPTGASSYEQYF
TRBV7-9 | CASTPLTSGSETGELFF
TRBV6-6 | CASSGWDRAETQYF
TRBV7-3 | CASSFSPLYNEQFF
TRBV7-9 | CASSSASGRSYEQYF
TRBV29-1 | CSVEWQSPQTGYEQYF
TRBV6-6 | CASSSRGGSSYEQYF
TRBV11-2 | CASSAPGEGTYEQYF
TRBV7-9 | CASSFLPPRGNEQFF
TRBV2 | CASSEWGVDQPQHF
TRBV2 | CASSPRTGTRGTGELFF
TRBV4-3 | CASSQEVLGRVPVDYGYTF
TRBV30 | CAWSVSRSSYNSPLHF
TRBV9 | CASSVEAGPYGYTF
TRBV10-3 | CAISVPGSGVYNYGYTF
TRBV30 | CAYRFTGYQNYGYTF
TRBV5-1 | CASSYGLAGGPSGEQFF
TRBV6-1 | CASSETTLNYGYTF
TRBV18 | CASSPKEGIGGANVLTF
TRBV6-5 | CASSSWTSGGKETQYF
TRBV5-6 | CASSLEFVAGGVTDTQYF
TRBV7-2 | CASSLAGTANEKLFF
TRBV5-4 | CASSPQGAYGYTF
TRBV6-5 | CASSDRGHNEKLFF
TRBV28 | CASSLGHYGYTF
TRBV6-6 | CASSLGTLRNTEAFF